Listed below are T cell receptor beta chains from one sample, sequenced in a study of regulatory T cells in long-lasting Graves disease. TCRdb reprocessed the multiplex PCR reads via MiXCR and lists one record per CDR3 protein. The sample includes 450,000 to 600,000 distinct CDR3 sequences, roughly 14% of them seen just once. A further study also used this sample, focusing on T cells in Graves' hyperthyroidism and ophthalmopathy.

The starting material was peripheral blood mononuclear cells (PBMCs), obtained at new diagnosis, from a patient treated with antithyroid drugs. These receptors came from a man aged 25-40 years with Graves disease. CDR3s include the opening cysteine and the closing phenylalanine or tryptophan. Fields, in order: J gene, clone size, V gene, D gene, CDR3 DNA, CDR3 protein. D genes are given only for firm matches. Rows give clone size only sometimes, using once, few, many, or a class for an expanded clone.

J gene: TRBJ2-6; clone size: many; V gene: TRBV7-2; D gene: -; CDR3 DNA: TGTGCCAGCAGCGAGGGTAGCTCTGGGGCCAACGTCCTGACTTTC; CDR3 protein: CASSEGSSGANVLTF
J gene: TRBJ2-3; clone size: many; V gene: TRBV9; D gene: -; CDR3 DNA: TGTGCCAGCAGCGTCGGAGGGTCGCAGTATTTT; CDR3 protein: CASSVGGSQYF
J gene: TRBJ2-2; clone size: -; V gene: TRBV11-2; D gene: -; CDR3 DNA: TGTGCCAGCAGCCCACGGGGTGGGCCAGTGATAGACACCGGGGAGCTGTTTTTT; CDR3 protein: CASSPRGGPVIDTGELFF
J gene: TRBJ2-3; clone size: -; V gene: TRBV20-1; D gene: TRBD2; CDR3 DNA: TGCAGTGCTAGAGATGGAGCGGGAGTAAGAGATACGCAGTATTTT; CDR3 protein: CSARDGAGVRDTQYF
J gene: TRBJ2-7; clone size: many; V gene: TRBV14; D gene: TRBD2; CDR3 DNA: TGTGCCAGCAGCGAGATAGGCGGGAGCTACGAGCAGTACTTC; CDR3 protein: CASSEIGGSYEQYF
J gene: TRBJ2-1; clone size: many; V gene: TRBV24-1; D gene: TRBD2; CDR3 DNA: TGTGCCACCAGTAGAAGCGGGAGCTCCTACAATGAGCAGTTCTTC; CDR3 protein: CATSRSGSSYNEQFF
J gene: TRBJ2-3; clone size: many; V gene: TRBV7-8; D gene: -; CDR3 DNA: TGTGCCAGCAGCTTAGAAAGGAGAGATACGCAGTATTTT; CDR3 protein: CASSLERRDTQYF
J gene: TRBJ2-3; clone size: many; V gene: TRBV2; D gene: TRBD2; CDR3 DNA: TGTGCCAGCGGGGAGGGGCCTTCCGCAGATACGCAGTATTTT; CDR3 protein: CASGEGPSADTQYF
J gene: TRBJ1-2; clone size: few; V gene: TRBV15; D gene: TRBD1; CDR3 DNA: TGTGCCACCAGCAGAGATCTTGGTACAGGGGTAGATGGCTACACCTTC; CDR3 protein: CATSRDLGTGVDGYTF
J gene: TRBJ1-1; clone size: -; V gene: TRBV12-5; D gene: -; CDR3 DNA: TGTGCTAGTGGTTTGGTACGGAACAGAAGGAACACTGAAGCTTTCTTT; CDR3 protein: CASGLVRNRRNTEAFF
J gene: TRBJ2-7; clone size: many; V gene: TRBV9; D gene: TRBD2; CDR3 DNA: TGTGCCAGCAGCGTAGAGGCAAGCGGGAGGACCCCCTACGAGCAGTACTTC; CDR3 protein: CASSVEASGRTPYEQYF
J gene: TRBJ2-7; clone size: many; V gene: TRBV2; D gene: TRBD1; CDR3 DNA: TGTGCCAGCAGTGAGGGACAGGGATCCTACGAGCAGTACTTC; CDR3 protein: CASSEGQGSYEQYF
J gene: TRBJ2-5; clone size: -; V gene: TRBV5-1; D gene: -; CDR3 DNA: TGCGCCAGCAGCTCCACCGGACAGCAACAAGAGACCCAGTACTTC; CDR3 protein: CASSSTGQQQETQYF
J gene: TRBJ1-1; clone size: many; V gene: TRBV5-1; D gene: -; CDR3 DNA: TGCGCCAGCAGCTTGGAAGGAATTCAAGCTTTCTTT; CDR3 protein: CASSLEGIQAFF
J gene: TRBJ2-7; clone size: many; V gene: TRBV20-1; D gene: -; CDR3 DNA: TGCAGTGCTAGAGATGAGCGGCAAGCTCTAACCTACGAGCAGTACTTC; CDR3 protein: CSARDERQALTYEQYF
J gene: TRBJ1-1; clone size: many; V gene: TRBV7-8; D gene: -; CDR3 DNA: TGTGCCAGCAGCTGGGGAGTTGGCACTGAAGCTTTCTTT; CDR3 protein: CASSWGVGTEAFF
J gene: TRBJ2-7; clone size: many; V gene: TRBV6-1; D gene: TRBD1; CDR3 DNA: TGTGCCAGCAGTGACCCGGGACAGGGACTCTACGAGCAGTACTTC; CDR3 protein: CASSDPGQGLYEQYF
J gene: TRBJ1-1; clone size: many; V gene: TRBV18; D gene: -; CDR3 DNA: TGTGCCAGCTCACCACCCCAGGGTAAAGCTTTCTTT; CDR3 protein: CASSPPQGKAFF
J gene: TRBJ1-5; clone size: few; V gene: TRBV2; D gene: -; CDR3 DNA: TGCGCCAGCAGCCAAGAAAGGGTTGCTCAGCCCCAGCATTTT; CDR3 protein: CASSQERVAQPQHF
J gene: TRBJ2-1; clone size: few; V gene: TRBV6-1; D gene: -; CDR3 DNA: TGTGCCAGCAGTGTAGTAGAGCAGTTCTTC; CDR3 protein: CASSVVEQFF
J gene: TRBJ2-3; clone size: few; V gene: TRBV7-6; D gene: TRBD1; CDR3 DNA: TGTGCCAGCAGCTCCCCGAGGACAGGCAACTCAGATACGCAGTATTTT; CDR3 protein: CASSSPRTGNSDTQYF
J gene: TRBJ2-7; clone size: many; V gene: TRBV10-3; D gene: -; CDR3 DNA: TGTGCCATCAGGGCCGGGACGGACGACTACGAGCAGTACTTC; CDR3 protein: CAIRAGTDDYEQYF
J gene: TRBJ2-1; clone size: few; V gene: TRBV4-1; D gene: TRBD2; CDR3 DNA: TGCGCCAGCAGCCAAGGCAGCCGGAGGACTAGCAGGAACAATGAGCAGTTCTTC; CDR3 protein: CASSQGSRRTSRNNEQFF
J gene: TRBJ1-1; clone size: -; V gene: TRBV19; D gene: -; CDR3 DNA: TGTGCCAGTAGTATCGGGAGGGCCTCCCAAGAAGCTTTCTTT; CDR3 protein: CASSIGRASQEAFF
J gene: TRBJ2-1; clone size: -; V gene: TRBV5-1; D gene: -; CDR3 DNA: TGCGCCAGCAGCTTGGAAGTTTACGCCTCCAATGAGCAGTTCTTC; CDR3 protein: CASSLEVYASNEQFF
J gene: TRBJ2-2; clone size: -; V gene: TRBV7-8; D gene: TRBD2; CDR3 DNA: TGTGCCAGCAGCACCGCGACTAGCGGAATGAGGGCCGGGGAGCTGTTTTTT; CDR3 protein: CASSTATSGMRAGELFF
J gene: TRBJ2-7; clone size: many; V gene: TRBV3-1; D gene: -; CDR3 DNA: TGTGCCAGCAGCCAAGGGGTAGGTAGCTCCTACGAGCAGTACTTC; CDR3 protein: CASSQGVGSSYEQYF
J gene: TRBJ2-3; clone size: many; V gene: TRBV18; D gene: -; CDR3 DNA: TGTGCCAGCTCACCAAGGACGGGGGATACGCAGTATTTT; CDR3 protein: CASSPRTGDTQYF
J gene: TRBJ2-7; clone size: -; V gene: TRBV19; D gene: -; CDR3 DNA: TGTGCCAGTGGCCCAGGTGCAGGGTCCTACGAGCAGTACTTC; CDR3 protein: CASGPGAGSYEQYF
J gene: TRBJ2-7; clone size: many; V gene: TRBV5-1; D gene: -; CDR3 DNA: TGCGCCAGCAGAGCCCTACTTTCCGGGTCCTACGAGCAGTACTTC; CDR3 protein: CASRALLSGSYEQYF
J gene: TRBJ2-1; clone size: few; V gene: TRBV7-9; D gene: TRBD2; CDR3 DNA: TGTGCCAGCAGCCCAGCGGGAGGCGGCAATGAGCAGTTCTTC; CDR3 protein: CASSPAGGGNEQFF
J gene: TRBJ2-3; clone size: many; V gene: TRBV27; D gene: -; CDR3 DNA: TGTGCCAGCAGACCAATAGGTAGCACAGATACGCAGTATTTT; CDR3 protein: CASRPIGSTDTQYF
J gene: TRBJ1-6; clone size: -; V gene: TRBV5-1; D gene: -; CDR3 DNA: TGCGCCAGCAGCTCCTCGGGAGGCGGGGATTCACCCCTCCACTTT; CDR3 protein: CASSSSGGGDSPLHF
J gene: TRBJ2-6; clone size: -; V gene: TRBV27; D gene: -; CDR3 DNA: TGTGCCAGCAGTTCCTCGGTGATTAGCACTGGGGCCAACGTCCTGACTTTC; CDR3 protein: CASSSSVISTGANVLTF
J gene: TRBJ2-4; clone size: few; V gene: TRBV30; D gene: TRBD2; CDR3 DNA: TGTGCCTGGAGTGCGGCGGGAGTCAGTAAAAGCATTCAGTACTTC; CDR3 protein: CAWSAAGVSKSIQYF
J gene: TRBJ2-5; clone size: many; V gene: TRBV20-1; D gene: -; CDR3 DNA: TGCAGTGCGCTAGTCCGACGCGGACAAGAGACCCAGTACTTC; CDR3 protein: CSALVRRGQETQYF
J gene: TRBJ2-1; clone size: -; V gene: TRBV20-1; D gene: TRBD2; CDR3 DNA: TGCAGTGCTAGCTCTCGGACTAGCGGGGCCTACAATGAGCAGTTCTTC; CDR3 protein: CSASSRTSGAYNEQFF
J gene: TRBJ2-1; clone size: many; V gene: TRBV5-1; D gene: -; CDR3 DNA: TGCGCCAGCAGCTGGACAGATATTAACAATGAGCAGTTCTTC; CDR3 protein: CASSWTDINNEQFF
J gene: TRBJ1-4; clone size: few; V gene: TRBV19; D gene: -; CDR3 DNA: TGTGCCAGTAAAGAGGTCGCGTTTTCTCGGGAAAAACTGTTTTTT; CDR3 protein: CASKEVAFSREKLFF
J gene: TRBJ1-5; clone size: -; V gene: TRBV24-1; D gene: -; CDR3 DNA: TGTGCCACCAGTGAGCTGAATAGCAATCAGCCCCAGCATTTT; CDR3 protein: CATSELNSNQPQHF
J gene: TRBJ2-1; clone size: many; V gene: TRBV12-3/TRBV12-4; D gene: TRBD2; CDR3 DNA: TGTGCCAGCAGTGGACTAGCGGGAGTCGATGAGCAGTTCTTC; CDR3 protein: CASSGLAGVDEQFF
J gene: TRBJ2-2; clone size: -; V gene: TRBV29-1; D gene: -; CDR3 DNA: TGCAGCGTCCCAGGGGGGTACACCGGGGAGCTGTTTTTT; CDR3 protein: CSVPGGYTGELFF
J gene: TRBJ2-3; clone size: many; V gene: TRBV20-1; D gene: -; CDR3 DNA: TGCAGTGCTGGGACGGTGCGGGCAGATACGCAGTATTTT; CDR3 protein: CSAGTVRADTQYF
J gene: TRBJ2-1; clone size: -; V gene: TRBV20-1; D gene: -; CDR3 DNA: TGCAGTGCCCTATCCGTAGTAGGCGAGCAGTTCTTC; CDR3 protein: CSALSVVGEQFF
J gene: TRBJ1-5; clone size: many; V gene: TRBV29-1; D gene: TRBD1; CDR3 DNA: TGCAGCGTCCTAGACAGGGGACAGGGTAGCAATCAGCCCCAGCATTTT; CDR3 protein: CSVLDRGQGSNQPQHF
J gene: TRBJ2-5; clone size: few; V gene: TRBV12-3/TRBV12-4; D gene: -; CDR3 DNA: TGTGCCAGCAGCCCCAGGGCTACCCTCCAAGAGACCCAGTACTTC; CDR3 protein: CASSPRATLQETQYF
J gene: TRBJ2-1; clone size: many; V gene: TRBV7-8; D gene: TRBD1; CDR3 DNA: TGTGCCAGCAGCTTTAGAACAGGGGCCAAGAATGAGCAGTTCTTC; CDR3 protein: CASSFRTGAKNEQFF
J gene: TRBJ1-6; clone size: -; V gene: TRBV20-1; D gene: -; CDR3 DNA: TGCAGTGCTAGAGATAGGAAGGGGACAAATAATTCACCCCTCCACTTT; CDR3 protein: CSARDRKGTNNSPLHF
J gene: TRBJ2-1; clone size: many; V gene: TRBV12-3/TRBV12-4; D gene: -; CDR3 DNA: TGTGCCAGCAGTTTGTGGGCTTACAATGAGCAGTTCTTC; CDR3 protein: CASSLWAYNEQFF
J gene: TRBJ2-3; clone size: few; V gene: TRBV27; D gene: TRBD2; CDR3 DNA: TGTGCCAGCAGTTCACCAGGGGTGGCGGGAGGCATAGATACGCAGTATTTT; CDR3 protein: CASSSPGVAGGIDTQYF